This T cell receptor (beta chain) was captured by sequencing in a study of shared clonotypes between healthy human individuals. TCRdb keeps only in-frame clones here, not all; method: immunoSEQ multiplex PCR. The data contain around 300,000 clones, around 87% of them singletons. This CDR3 is built from 13 residues. V lost 0 bases, J lost 2 bases, and 5 bases lay in between. The germline CDR1 and CDR2 sequences are MNHNS and SASEGT. The sample taken for sequencing was memory CD8+ T cells sorted from blood. Specified subset: CD45RO+ cells pooled with CCR7-negative TemRA cells. The clonotype comes from a young man in good health. The gene calls are TRBV6-1 and TRBJ2-7; D call uncertain. CDR3 DNA sequence: TGTGCCAGCAGTGAAGCGCTGACCTACGAGCAGTACTTC. Protein: CASSEALTYEQYF.